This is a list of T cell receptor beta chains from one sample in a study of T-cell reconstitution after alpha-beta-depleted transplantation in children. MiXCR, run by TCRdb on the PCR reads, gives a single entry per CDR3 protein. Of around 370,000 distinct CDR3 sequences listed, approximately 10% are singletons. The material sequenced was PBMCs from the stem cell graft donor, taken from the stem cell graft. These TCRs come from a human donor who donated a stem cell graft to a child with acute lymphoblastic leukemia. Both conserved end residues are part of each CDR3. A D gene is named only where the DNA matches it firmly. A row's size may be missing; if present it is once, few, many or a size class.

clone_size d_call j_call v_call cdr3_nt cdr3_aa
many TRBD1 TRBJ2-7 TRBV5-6 TGTGCCAGCAGCGGGGCCCGGACAGGGAGGTACGAGCAGTACTTC CASSGARTGRYEQYF
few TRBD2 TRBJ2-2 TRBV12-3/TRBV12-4 TGTGCCAGCAAAGGACTAGCGGGATATTCTGGGGCCGGGGAGCTGTTTTTT CASKGLAGYSGAGELFF
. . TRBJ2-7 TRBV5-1 TGCGCCAGCAGCTTGAAGGCGAGCACCTACGAGCAGTACTTC CASSLKASTYEQYF
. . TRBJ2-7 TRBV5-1 TGCGCCAGCAGCTTGCTTTGGGCGGAACCCGCCCGGGGGGAGCAGTACTTC CASSLLWAEPARGEQYF
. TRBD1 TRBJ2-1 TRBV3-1 TGTGCCAGCAGCCGAACCGCAGGGGGCCTCGCCCATGAGCAGTTCTTC CASSRTAGGLAHEQFF
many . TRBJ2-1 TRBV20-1 TGCAGTGCTAGAGAAGACACCTCCAATGAGCAGTTCTTC CSAREDTSNEQFF
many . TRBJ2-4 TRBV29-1 TGCAGCGTTGTGTTTGGGAACATTCAGTACTTC CSVVFGNIQYF
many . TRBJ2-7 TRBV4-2 TGTGCCAGCAGCCAAGTTAGCGGCGAGACCTACGAGCAGTACTTC CASSQVSGETYEQYF
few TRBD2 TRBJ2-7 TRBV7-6 TGTGCCAGCAGCTTAGTGGCGGGAGCAAGCGAGCAGTACTTC CASSLVAGASEQYF
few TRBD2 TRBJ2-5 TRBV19 TGTGCCAGTGGGGGACTAGCGGGAGAAGAGACCCAGTACTTC CASGGLAGEETQYF
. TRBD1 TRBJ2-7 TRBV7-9 TGTGCCAGCAGCCCCTTCTCGACAGGGACCTACGACCAGTACTTC CASSPFSTGTYDQYF
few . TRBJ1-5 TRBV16 TGTGCCAGCAGCCAATTCTCCGCCTCCCGGAATCAGCCCCAGCATTTT CASSQFSASRNQPQHF
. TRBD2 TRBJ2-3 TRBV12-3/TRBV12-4 TGTGCCAGCCTGGGACTAGCGGTGGATACGCAGTATTTT CASLGLAVDTQYF
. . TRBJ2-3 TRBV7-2 TGTGCCAGCAGCTTAGTAGCGATCAGCACAGATACGCAGTATTTT CASSLVAISTDTQYF
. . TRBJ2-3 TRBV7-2 TGTGCCAGCAGCCGTGCCAGTAGCACAGATACGCAGTATTTT CASSRASSTDTQYF
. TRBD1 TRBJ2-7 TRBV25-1 TGTGCCGACGGGTCCCGGGACAGGGGACACGAGCAGTACTTC CADGSRDRGHEQYF
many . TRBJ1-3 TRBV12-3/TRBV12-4 TGTGCCAGCAGCCGAAACCTCAGGGGCGCTGGAAACACCATATATTTT CASSRNLRGAGNTIYF
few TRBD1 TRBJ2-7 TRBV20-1 TGCAGTGCTACAGACAGGGACCACGAGCAGTACTTC CSATDRDHEQYF
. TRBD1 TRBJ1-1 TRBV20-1 TGCAGTGCCGACCGGACAGGGAGATACACTGAAGCTTTCTTT CSADRTGRYTEAFF
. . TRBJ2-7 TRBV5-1 TGCGCCAGCAGCCCTAGATGGGGCTACGCCTCCGAGCAGTACTTC CASSPRWGYASEQYF